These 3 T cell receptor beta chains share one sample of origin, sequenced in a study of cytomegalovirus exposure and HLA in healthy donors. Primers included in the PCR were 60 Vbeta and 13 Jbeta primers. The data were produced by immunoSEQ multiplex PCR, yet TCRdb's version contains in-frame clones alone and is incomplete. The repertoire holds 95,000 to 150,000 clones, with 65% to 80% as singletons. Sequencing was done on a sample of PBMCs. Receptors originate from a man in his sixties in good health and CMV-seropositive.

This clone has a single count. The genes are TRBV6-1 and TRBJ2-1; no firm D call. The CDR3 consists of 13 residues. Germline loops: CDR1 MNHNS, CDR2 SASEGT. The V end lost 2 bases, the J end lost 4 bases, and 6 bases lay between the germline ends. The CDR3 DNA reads TGTGCCAGCAGTGAATTCCTTTACAATGAGCAGTTCTTC. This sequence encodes CASSEFLYNEQFF.

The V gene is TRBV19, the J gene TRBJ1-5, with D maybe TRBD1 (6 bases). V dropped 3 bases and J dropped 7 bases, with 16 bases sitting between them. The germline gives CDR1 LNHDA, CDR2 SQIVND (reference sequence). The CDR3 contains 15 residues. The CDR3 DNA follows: TGTGCCAGTAGTATTTCCAGGGGCGCGGCCCAGCCCCAGCATTTT. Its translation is CASSISRGAAQPQHF.

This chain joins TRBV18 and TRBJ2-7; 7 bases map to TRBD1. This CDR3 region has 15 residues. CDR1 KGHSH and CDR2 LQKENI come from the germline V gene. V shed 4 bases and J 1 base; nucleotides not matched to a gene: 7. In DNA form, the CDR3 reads TGTGCCAGCTCACTTACCGGGACAGAGTCCTACGAGCAGTACTTC. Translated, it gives CASSLTGTESYEQYF. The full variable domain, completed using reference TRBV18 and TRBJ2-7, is NAGVMQNPRHLVRRRGQEARLRCSPMKGHSHVYWYRQLPEEGLKFMVYLQKENIIDESGMPKERFSAEFPKEGPSILRIQQVVRGDSAAYFCASSLTGTESYEQYFGPGTRLTVT.